This entry describes one T cell receptor (beta chain). Its cognate antigen is unknown. Amplification used 60 Vbeta primers and 13 Jbeta primers. The data were produced by immunoSEQ multiplex PCR, yet TCRdb's version contains in-frame clones alone and is incomplete. The sample carries 110,000 to 150,000 clones, around four fifths recorded once. This sample is part of a study of cytomegalovirus exposure and HLA in healthy donors. The study, taken as a whole, reports: As a later analysis revealed, the rate of TCR association differed by HLA locus, with DRB1 most and HLA-C fewest. It was reported in a later analysis that an Asian-associated ancestry cluster showed fewer N-insertions than the roughly 660-donor mean. A further, later analysis showed that HLA-associated TCR beta chains (compared with equally common others) were more clonally expanded. Later on, an analysis tied around 17,000 TCR beta sequences to HLA alleles at 0.05 false discovery rate.

The CDR3 covers 12 residues. With V trimmed by 4 bases and J by 7 bases, 3 bases remained unmatched. Germline lookup yields CDR1 SGHRS and CDR2 YFSETQ. Sequencing used PBMCs. The source is a boy aged 2 to 10 in good health and CMV-seronegative. V gene TRBV5-1 combines with J gene TRBJ1-1; TRBD1 matches 8 bases. CDR3 loop: CASSTGQGEAFF. The CDR3 DNA reads TGCGCCAGCAGCACCGGACAGGGTGAAGCTTTCTTT.